A single TCR beta chain is shown here with its context. Its specificity is unknown. Using immunoSEQ multiplex PCR, the repertoire was profiled, and TCRdb retains in-frame clones only, with some absent. The data hold roughly 130,000 clones, with 80% to 90% observed a single time. The data derive from a study of T cell responses to AZD1222 COVID-19 vaccine. CDR1 and CDR2 (germline): SGHTA, FQGTGA. This CDR3 comprises 17 residues. The V end lost 5 bases, the J end lost 4 bases, and 20 bases lay between the germline ends. Study results and caveats: Clonal diversity may have been underestimated in mostly white British donors.

V is TRBV7-3 and J is TRBJ2-2, with D possibly matching TRBD1 (5 bases). The source of this sequence is an adult in good health. Source: peripheral blood, taken on day 0 of MenACWY control vaccination. CDR3 coding DNA: TGTGCCAGCAGCCCAAGGGGATCCACCTACAGCACCGGGGAGCTGTTTTTT. Translating it yields CASSPRGSTYSTGELFF. The full variable domain, in which reference TRBV7-3 and TRBJ2-2 provide the parts outside the CDR3, is GAGVSQTPSNKVTEKGKYVELRCDPISGHTALYWYRQSLGQGPEFLIYFQGTGAADDSGLPNDRFFAVRPEGSVSTLKIQRTERGDSAVYLCASSPRGSTYSTGELFFGEGSRLTVL.